A single sample gave rise to the 28 T cell receptor beta chains below, sequenced in a study of shared clonotypes between healthy human individuals. Terminally differentiated effector memory CD45RA+ cells were excluded by CCR7 positive selection of CD45RO-negative cells. Sequencing was performed with immunoSEQ multiplex PCR; in TCRdb, only in-frame clones are kept and a portion is missing. The sample consists of a few million clones, 80% to 95% of them appearing once. Sample: naive CD8+ T cells from PBMCs. The receptors derive from a man in his late teens or twenties in good health. Some clones in this sample may be carry-over from other donors' samples.

The chain combines TRBV6-7 with TRBJ2-7, with D possibly TRBD1 on 5 matching bases. TRBV6-7 is filed as an ORF, its function uncertain. The ends were cut back, 3 bases at V and 2 bases at J, with 29 bases in the middle. This CDR3 region has 20 residues. DNA for the CDR3: TGTGCCAGCAGTTATTTGCATCCTGGCTGGATCTGGAAGGGGCCCTACGAGCAGTACTTC. It encodes CASSYLHPGWIWKGPYEQYF.

CDR3 in DNA: TGCAGTGGGGGGGCGGATTACGAGCAGTACTTC. Translated: CSGGADYEQYF. The chain uses TRBV20-1 and TRBJ2-7; D may be TRBD1 or TRBD2 (6 bases each). V lost 7 bases and J 4 bases, leaving 11 bases between the germline ends. CDR1 DFQATT and CDR2 SNEGSKA come from the germline V gene (reference sequence). This CDR3 is 11 amino acids long.

The rearrangement joins TRBV4-1 to TRBJ2-2; possibly TRBD2 for D (7 bases). There are 15 residues in the CDR3. The V end lost 4 bases, the J end lost 4 bases, and 13 bases lay between the germline ends. In germline, CDR1 is MGHRA, CDR2 YSYEKL. CDR3 in amino acids: CASSREGGVTGELFF. DNA for the CDR3: TGCGCCAGCAGCCGTGAAGGGGGGGTCACCGGGGAGCTGTTTTTT.

J is TRBJ1-5 and V is TRBV21-1. TRBV21-1 is a pseudogene locus. CDR3 size: 13 residues. CDR3 region: CASRILVCQPQHF. DNA for the CDR3: TGTGCCAGCAGGATCCTGGTGTGTCAGCCCCAGCATTTT.

The chain recombines TRBV28 with TRBJ2-7, with TRBD2 identical over 9 bases. After removal of 6 bases from V and 6 bases from J, the junction contained 9 bases not matched to a gene. CDR3 size: 14 residues. Germline V lookup: CDR1 MDHEN, CDR2 SYDVKM. CDR3 nucleotides: TGTGCCAGCAGGTTAGCGGGAGAAACAAGCGAGCAGTACTTC. Protein product: CASRLAGETSEQYF.

V and J are TRBV28 and TRBJ2-1; TRBD2 matches at 9 bases. The CDR3 is 17 residues long. Trimming took 3 bases from V and 4 from J; bases not matched to a gene: 10. Germline CDR1 is MDHEN and CDR2 is SYDVKM. DNA of the CDR3: TGTGCCAGCAGTTTCCCCCCCCGGACTAGCGTATACAATGAGCAGTTCTTC. It is translated as CASSFPPRTSVYNEQFF.

The gene calls are TRBV6-6 and TRBJ1-2; 8 bases are a match to TRBD1. The V and J ends lost 5 bases and 4 bases, in that order; junction bases with no gene match: 9. The length of the CDR3 is 15 residues. Germline loops: CDR1 MNHNY, CDR2 SVGAGI (reference sequence). In nucleotides, the CDR3 is TGTGCCAGCAGTGATACAGGGGGAACGGGCTATGGCTACACCTTC. It specifies CASSDTGGTGYGYTF.

This chain uses TRBV28 with TRBJ2-2; 8 nucleotides agree with TRBD1. J lost 1 base, V lost 2 bases, and 3 bases had no gene match. This CDR3 is 16 amino acids long. Germline loops: CDR1 MDHEN, CDR2 SYDVKM. CDR3 nucleotide sequence: TGTGCCAGCAGTTTAGGACAGGGCCGGAACACCGGGGAGCTGTTTTTT. Its translation is CASSLGQGRNTGELFF.

Remarks on this clone: The sample contains more than one DNA sequence encoding this CDR3. V is TRBV6-5 and J is TRBJ1-1; weak D call: TRBD1 (6 bases). The CDR3 contains 14 residues. The germline V and J ends were trimmed by 2 bases and 4 bases, with 11 bases remaining between them. Per the germline V gene, CDR1 is MNHEY and CDR2 is SVGAGI. CDR3 protein: CASSYGGSGTEAFF. The CDR3, as DNA: TGTGCCAGCAGTTACGGGGGCAGCGGCACTGAAGCTTTCTTT.

This chain connects TRBV28 to TRBJ2-7; weak D call: TRBD1 (6 bases). Per germline, CDR1 MDHEN and CDR2 SYDVKM. CDR3 size: 14 residues. Trimming took off 7 bases at V and 3 bases at J, with 16 bases between the two ends. The CDR3 spells CASTEVGRGYEQYF. In nucleotides, the CDR3 is TGTGCCAGCACCGAAGTCGGCAGGGGCTACGAGCAGTACTTC.

The chain combines TRBV6-1 with TRBJ1-6; D possibly corresponds to TRBD1 (5 bases). Germline V gives CDR1 MNHNS, CDR2 SASEGT. The CDR3 loop spans 14 amino acids. With 1 base removed from V and 10 bases from J, the gap between germline ends came to 11 bases. CDR3 sequence: CASSEGGGISPLHF. For the CDR3, the DNA is TGTGCCAGCAGTGAAGGCGGGGGGATCTCACCCCTCCACTTT.

As concerns this clone: The same CDR3 can be traced to other DNA sequences in this sample. This rearrangement joins TRBV7-2 to TRBJ2-7; 13 bases are shared with TRBD2. The CDR3 has 15 residues. Germline assignment: CDR1 SGHTA and CDR2 FQGNSA. The J segment lost 0 bases and the V segment lost 4 bases, leaving 0 bases of the junction unmatched. Written as DNA, the CDR3 is TGTGCCAGCAGCTGGACTAGCGGGAGCTCCTACGAGCAGTACTTC. Its translation is CASSWTSGSSYEQYF.

The chain couples TRBV4-1 to TRBJ2-7; D call uncertain. Between the trimmed V and J ends, which lost 0 bases and 3 bases, there was a span of 12 bases. Per germline, CDR1 MGHRA and CDR2 YSYEKL. The CDR3 is 15 residues long. In DNA form, the CDR3 reads TGCGCCAGCAGCCAAGATAATTCGGGCAACTACGAGCAGTACTTC. This codes for CASSQDNSGNYEQYF.

The chain combines TRBV7-2 with TRBJ2-7; the D gene is possibly TRBD1 (8 bases). Germline-derived CDR1 and CDR2 are SGHTA and FQGNSA. Trimming removed 3 bases at V and 3 bases at J, with 12 bases between. The CDR3 contains 14 residues. The CDR3 DNA sequence: TGTGCCAGCAGCTTGGGGGGGACAGGCTACGAGCAGTACTTC. Translating it yields CASSLGGTGYEQYF.

The chain has TRBV15 and TRBJ2-5, with 7 bases lining up with TRBD2. J lost 4 bases, V lost 3 bases, and 8 bases had no gene match. This CDR3 region has 15 residues. Germline V gives CDR1 LNHNV, CDR2 YYDKDF (reference sequence). CDR3 amino acids: CATSRGRAGLETQYF. The CDR3, as DNA: TGTGCCACCAGCAGGGGGAGAGCGGGACTAGAGACCCAGTACTTC.

The V gene is TRBV7-9, the J gene TRBJ2-7; TRBD1 aligns across 8 bases. Trimming took 5 bases from V and 2 from J; bases not matched to a gene: 5. Germline CDR1 is SEHNR and CDR2 is FQNEAQ (reference sequence). CDR3 length equals 14 residues. CDR3 region: CASSGTGRAYEQYF. The CDR3 nucleotides are TGTGCCAGCAGCGGGACAGGTAGAGCCTACGAGCAGTACTTC. Variable domain in full (rest from reference TRBV7-9 and TRBJ2-7): DTGVSQNPRHKITKRGQNVTFRCDPISEHNRLYWYRQTLGQGPEFLTYFQNEAQLEKSRLLSDRFSAERPKGSFSTLEIQRTEQGDSAMYLCASSGTGRAYEQYFGPGTRLTVT.

The CDR3 sequence: CASSFSLRVRDTEAFF. Here the CDR3 DNA reads TGTGCCAGCAGCTTTTCCCTCAGGGTTAGAGACACTGAAGCTTTCTTT. This chain connects TRBV7-2 to TRBJ1-1, with TRBD1 as a possible D gene (5 bases). This CDR3 spans 16 amino acids. The V and J ends lost 3 bases and 3 bases respectively, with 17 bases between them. Per the germline V gene, CDR1 is SGHTA and CDR2 is FQGNSA.

Remarks on this clone: The sample carries other DNA sequences with the same CDR3. CDR3 bases: TGTGCCAGCAGTTTTGGGACTAGCGGGAGTTACGAGCAGTACTTC. Amino acids: CASSFGTSGSYEQYF. This sequence joins TRBV5-6 and TRBJ2-7; 14 bases match TRBD2. Germline V gives CDR1 SGHDT, CDR2 YYEEEE. V shed 5 bases and J 4 bases; nucleotides not matched to a gene: 5. The CDR3 length is 15 residues.

The V gene is TRBV7-8, the J gene TRBJ1-2; D is possibly TRBD1 (5 bases). Trimming left V 2 bases short and J 7 bases short, with 17 bases between. The CDR3 consists of 15 residues. In germline, CDR1 is SGHVS, CDR2 FQNEAQ. This CDR3 reads CASSLMGGDSFGYTF. The CDR3 DNA sequence: TGTGCCAGCAGCTTAATGGGAGGGGACTCTTTTGGCTACACCTTC.

Points on this clone: The same CDR3 is also encoded by other DNA sequences in this sample. The V gene is TRBV7-2, the J gene TRBJ2-7; TRBD1 aligns across 9 bases. The V and J ends lost 3 bases and 4 bases, in that order; junction bases with no gene match: 1. CDR1 is SGHTA and CDR2 is FQGNSA in the germline V gene. The CDR3 runs to 13 residues. CDR3 sequence (DNA): TGTGCCAGCAGCTTCGGGACAGGGTACGAGCAGTACTTC. Protein: CASSFGTGYEQYF.

The rearrangement links TRBV15 to TRBJ2-5; D possibly corresponds to TRBD2 (6 bases). Germline V gives CDR1 LNHNV, CDR2 YYDKDF (reference sequence). V was clipped by 0 bases and J by 9 bases, with 23 bases between them. CDR3 length: 17 residues. The CDR3 DNA sequence: TGTGCCACCAGCAGAGAGCCCCCCCGGGAGAGCTACGAGGCCCAGTACTTC. It codes for CATSREPPRESYEAQYF. The entire variable domain, with the rest obtained from reference TRBV15 and TRBJ2-5, is as follows: DAMVIQNPRYQVTQFGKPVTLSCSQTLNHNVMYWYQQKSSQAPKLLFHYYDKDFNNEADTPDNFQSRRPNTSFCFLDIRSPGLGDTAMYLCATSREPPRESYEAQYFGPGTRLLVL.

With respect to this clone: Other DNA variants within this sample encode the same CDR3. CDR3 in DNA: TGTGCCAGCAGCTTGTGGGGAGCAAACACTGAAGCTTTCTTT. Translated, it gives CASSLWGANTEAFF. V gene TRBV5-6 combines with J gene TRBJ1-1; no clear D. CDR3 length: 14 amino acids. The germline V and J ends were trimmed by 1 base and 2 bases, with 9 bases remaining between them. Germline V gene data show CDR1 as SGHDT and CDR2 as YYEEEE.

The V gene is TRBV5-1, the J gene TRBJ2-7; the D gene is possibly TRBD1 (7 bases). CDR3 length: 15 amino acids. CDR1 SGHRS and CDR2 YFSETQ come from the germline V gene. V was pared by 5 bases and J by 3 bases, with 18 bases between. CDR3 region: CASSWGGTVNYEQYF. The CDR3 DNA reads TGCGCCAGCAGTTGGGGCGGGACAGTTAACTACGAGCAGTACTTC.

This clone is a singleton in its sample. Other DNA sequences from this sample encode an identical CDR3 as well. In nucleotides, the CDR3 is TGTGCCAGTAGTATAGGTGACTCCTACAATGAGCAGTTCTTC. Residues: CASSIGDSYNEQFF. The V gene is TRBV19, the J gene TRBJ2-1; no firm D call. Trimming left V 1 base short and J 0 bases short, with 4 bases between. The CDR3 sequence is 14 residues long. Germline V gives CDR1 LNHDA, CDR2 SQIVND (reference sequence).

This clone was recorded a few times. The rearrangement uses TRBV4-3 and TRBJ1-1, with 10 positions matching TRBD1. The germline CDR1 and CDR2 sequences are LGHNA and YSLEER. The CDR3 is 14 amino acids. V trimming: 0 bases; J trimming: 5 bases; junction bases outside the gene matches: 0. The CDR3 DNA reads as TGCGCCAGCAGCCAAGAGGGACAGGGGACTGAAGCTTTCTTT. Amino acid sequence: CASSQEGQGTEAFF.

The CDR3 loop is CASSLIYDTQYF. The CDR3 bases are TGTGCCAGCAGCTTAATTTATGATACGCAGTATTTT. The chain has TRBV7-2 and TRBJ2-3; D ambiguous. Trimming removed 2 bases from V and 6 bases from J, with 6 bases in between. The length of the CDR3 is 12 residues. CDR1 and CDR2 (germline): SGHTA, FQGNSA.

The rearrangement links TRBV15 to TRBJ1-5; the D is unclear. This CDR3 is built from 14 residues. Germline V gene data show CDR1 as LNHNV and CDR2 as YYDKDF (reference sequence). With 6 bases removed from V and 0 bases from J, the gap between germline ends came to 9 bases. This chain's CDR3 is CATREIYSNQPQHF. Here the CDR3 DNA reads TGTGCCACCAGGGAGATATATAGCAATCAGCCCCAGCATTTT.

This clone has just one count. Here the CDR3 reads CASSPGQGVWETQYF. The CDR3 nucleotides are TGCGCCAGCAGCCCAGGACAGGGAGTATGGGAGACCCAGTACTTC. This chain links TRBV4-3 with TRBJ2-5; 8 positions match TRBD1. J was trimmed by 5 bases and V by 4 bases; bases with no gene match: 9. This CDR3 has 15 amino acids. Germline CDR1 LGHNA, CDR2 YSLEER.